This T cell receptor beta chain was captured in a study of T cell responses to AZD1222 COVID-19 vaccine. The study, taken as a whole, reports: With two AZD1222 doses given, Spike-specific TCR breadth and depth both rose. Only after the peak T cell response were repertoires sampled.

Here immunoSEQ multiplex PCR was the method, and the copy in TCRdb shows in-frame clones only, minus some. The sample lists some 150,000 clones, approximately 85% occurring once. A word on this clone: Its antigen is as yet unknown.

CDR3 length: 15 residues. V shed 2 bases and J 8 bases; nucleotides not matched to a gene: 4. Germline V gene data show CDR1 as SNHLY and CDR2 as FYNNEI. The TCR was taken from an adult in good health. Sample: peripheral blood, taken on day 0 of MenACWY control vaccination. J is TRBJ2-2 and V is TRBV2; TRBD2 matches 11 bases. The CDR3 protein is CASSETSGGAGELFF. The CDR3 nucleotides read TGTGCCAGCAGTGAAACTAGCGGGGGAGCGGGGGAGCTGTTTTTT.